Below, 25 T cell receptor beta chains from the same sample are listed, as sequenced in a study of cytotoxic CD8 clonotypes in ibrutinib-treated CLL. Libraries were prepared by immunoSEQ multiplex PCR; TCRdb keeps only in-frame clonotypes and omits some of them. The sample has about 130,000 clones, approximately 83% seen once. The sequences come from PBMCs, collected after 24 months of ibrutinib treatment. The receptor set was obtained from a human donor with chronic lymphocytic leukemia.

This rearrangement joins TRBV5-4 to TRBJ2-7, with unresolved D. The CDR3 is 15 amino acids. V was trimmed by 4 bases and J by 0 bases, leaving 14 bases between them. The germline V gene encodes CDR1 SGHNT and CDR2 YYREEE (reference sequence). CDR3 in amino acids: CASSMDGVSSYEQYF. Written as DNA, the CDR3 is TGTGCCAGCAGCATGGACGGCGTTAGCTCCTACGAGCAGTACTTC.

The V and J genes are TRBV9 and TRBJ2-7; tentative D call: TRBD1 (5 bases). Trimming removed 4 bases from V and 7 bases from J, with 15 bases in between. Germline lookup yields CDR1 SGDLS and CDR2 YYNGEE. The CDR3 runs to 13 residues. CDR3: CASSTEGANEQYF. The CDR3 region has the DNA TGTGCCAGCAGCACCGAAGGGGCTAATGAGCAGTACTTC.

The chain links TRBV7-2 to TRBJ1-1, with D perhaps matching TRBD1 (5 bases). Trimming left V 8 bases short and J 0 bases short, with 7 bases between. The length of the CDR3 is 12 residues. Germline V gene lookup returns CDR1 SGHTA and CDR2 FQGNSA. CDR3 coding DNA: TGTGCCAGCGGACATTTGAACACTGAAGCTTTCTTT. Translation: CASGHLNTEAFF.

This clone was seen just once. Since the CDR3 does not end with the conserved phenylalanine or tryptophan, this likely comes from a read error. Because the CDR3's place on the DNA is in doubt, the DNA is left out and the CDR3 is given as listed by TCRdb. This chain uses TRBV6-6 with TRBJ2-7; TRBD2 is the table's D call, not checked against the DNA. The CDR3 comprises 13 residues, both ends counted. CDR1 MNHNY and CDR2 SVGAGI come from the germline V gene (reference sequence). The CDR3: CASSPSLGPERVL.

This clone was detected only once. CDR3 sequence: CASSVRATGGYTF. The DNA of the CDR3 is TGTGCCAGCAGTGTCAGGGCCACGGGAGGCTACACCTTC. This sequence joins TRBV28 and TRBJ1-2; a weak D match, TRBD1 (5 bases). Germline CDR1 MDHEN, CDR2 SYDVKM. The V end was cut by 5 bases, the J end by 8 bases, with 15 bases between. CDR3 size: 13 residues.

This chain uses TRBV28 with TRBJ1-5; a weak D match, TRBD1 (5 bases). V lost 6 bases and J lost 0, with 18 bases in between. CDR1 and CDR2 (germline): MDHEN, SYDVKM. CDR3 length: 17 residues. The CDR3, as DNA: TGTGCCAGCAGCCCTCACGGGGCAGGCGTTAGCAATCAGCCCCAGCATTTT. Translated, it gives CASSPHGAGVSNQPQHF.

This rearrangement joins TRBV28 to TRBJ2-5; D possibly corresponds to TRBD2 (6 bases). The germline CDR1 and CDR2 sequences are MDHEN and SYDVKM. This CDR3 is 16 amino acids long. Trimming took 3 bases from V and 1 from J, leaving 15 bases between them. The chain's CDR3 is CASSFSSGLTQETQYF. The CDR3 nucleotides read TGTGCCAGCAGTTTCAGTAGCGGCCTCACCCAAGAGACCCAGTACTTC. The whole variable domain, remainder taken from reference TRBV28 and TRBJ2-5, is DVKVTQSSRYLVKRTGEKVFLECVQDMDHENMFWYRQDPGLGLRLIYFSYDVKMKEKGDIPEGYSVSREKKERFSLILESASTNQTSMYLCASSFSSGLTQETQYFGPGTRLLVL.

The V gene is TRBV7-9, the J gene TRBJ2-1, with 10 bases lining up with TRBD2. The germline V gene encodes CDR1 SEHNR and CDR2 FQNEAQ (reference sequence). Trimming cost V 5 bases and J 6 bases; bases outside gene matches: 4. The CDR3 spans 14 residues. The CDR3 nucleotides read TGTGCCAGCAGCCTACTAGCGGGGCTCAATGAGCAGTTCTTC. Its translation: CASSLLAGLNEQFF.

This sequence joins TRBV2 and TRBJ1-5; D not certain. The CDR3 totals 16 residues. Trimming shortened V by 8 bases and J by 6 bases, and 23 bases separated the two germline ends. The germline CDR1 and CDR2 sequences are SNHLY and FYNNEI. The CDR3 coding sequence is TGTGCCAGCCTAGAATTAGGTTCGGGGAGCGGTCAGCCCCAGCATTTT. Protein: CASLELGSGSGQPQHF.

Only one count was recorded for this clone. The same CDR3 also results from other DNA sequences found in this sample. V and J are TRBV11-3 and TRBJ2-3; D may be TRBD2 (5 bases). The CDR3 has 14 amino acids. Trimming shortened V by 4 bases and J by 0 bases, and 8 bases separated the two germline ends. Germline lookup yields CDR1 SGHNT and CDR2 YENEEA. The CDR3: CASSSGSSTDTQYF. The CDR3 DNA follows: TGTGCCAGCAGCTCGGGGTCTAGCACAGATACGCAGTATTTT. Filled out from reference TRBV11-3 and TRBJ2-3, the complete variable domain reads EAGVVQSPRYKIIEKKQPVAFWCNPISGHNTLYWYLQNLGQGPELLIRYENEEAVDDSQLPKDRFSAERLKGVDSTLKIQPAELGDSAVYLCASSSGSSTDTQYFGPGTRLTVL.

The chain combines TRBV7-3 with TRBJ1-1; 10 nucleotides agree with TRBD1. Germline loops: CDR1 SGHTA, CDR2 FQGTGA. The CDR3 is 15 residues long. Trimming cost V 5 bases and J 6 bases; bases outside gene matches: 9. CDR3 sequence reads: CASSHDRGLGAEAFF. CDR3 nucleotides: TGTGCCAGCAGCCACGACAGGGGGCTCGGCGCTGAAGCTTTCTTT.

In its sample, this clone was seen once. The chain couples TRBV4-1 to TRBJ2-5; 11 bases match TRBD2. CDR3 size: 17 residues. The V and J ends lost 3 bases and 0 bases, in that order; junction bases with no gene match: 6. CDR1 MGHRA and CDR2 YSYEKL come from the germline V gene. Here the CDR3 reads CASSHRLAGYNQETQYF. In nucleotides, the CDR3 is TGCGCCAGCAGCCACCGACTAGCGGGATATAACCAAGAGACCCAGTACTTC.

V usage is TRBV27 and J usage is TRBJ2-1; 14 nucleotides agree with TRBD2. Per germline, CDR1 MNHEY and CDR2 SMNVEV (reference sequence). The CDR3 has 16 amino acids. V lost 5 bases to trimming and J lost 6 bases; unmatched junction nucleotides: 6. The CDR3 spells CASSLLGTSGGNEQFF. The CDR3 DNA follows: TGTGCCAGCAGTCTTCTTGGGACTAGCGGGGGCAATGAGCAGTTCTTC.

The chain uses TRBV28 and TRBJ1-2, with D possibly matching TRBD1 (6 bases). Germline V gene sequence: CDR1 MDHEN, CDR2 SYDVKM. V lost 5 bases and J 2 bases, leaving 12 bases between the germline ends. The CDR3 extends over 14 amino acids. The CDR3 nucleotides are TGTGCCAGCAGTCAACGTCAGGGGAACTATGGCTACACCTTC. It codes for CASSQRQGNYGYTF.

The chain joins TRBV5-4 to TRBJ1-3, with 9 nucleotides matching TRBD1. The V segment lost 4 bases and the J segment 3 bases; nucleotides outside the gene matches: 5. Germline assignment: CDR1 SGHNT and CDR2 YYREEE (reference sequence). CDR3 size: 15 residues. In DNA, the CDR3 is TGTGCCAGCAGCCCGGGACAGGGAGGTGGAAACACCATATATTTT. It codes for CASSPGQGGGNTIYF.

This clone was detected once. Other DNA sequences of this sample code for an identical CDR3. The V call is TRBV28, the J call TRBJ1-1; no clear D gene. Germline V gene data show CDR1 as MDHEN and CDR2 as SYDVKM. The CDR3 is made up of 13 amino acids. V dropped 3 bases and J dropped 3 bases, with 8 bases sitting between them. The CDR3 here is CASSLSGYTEAFF. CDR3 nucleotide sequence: TGTGCCAGCAGTTTGAGCGGGTACACTGAAGCTTTCTTT.

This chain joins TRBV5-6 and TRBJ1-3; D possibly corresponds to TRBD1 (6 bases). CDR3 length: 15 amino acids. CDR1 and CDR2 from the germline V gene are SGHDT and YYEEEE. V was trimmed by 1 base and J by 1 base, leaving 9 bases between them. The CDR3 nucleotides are TGTGCCAGCAGCTTGCGGGGGCCATCTGGAAACACCATATATTTT. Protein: CASSLRGPSGNTIYF.

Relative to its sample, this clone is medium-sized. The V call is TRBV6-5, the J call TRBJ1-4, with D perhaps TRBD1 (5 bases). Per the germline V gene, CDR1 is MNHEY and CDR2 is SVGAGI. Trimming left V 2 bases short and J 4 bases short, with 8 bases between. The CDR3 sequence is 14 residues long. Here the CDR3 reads CASSYLGLNEKLFF. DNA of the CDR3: TGTGCCAGCAGTTACCTGGGGCTTAATGAAAAACTGTTTTTT.

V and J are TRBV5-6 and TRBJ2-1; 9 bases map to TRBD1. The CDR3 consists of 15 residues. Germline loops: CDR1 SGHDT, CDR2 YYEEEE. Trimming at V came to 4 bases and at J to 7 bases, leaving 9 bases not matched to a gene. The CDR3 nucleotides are TGTGCCAGCAGCCGGCCGGGACAGGGAAATAATGAGCAGTTCTTC. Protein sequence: CASSRPGQGNNEQFF.

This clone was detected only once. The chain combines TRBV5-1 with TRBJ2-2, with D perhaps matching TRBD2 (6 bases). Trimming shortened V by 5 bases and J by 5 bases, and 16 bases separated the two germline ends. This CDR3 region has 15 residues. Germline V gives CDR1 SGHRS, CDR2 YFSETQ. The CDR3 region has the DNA TGCGCCAGCAGTCTGCAGGAAGCGGGTACCGGGGAGCTGTTTTTT. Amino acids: CASSLQEAGTGELFF.

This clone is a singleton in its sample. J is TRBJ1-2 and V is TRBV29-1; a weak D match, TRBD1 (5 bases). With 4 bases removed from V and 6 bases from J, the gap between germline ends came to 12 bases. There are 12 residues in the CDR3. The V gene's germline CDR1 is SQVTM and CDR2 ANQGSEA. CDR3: CSVVAGSNGYTF. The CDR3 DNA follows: TGCAGCGTTGTGGCAGGGTCTAATGGCTACACCTTC.

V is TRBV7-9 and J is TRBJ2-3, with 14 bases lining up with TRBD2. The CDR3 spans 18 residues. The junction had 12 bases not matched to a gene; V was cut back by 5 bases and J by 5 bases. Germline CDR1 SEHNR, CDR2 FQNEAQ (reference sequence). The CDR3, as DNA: TGTGCCAGCAGCCGAGGGACTAGCGGGAGCCCAAGGGGAGATACGCAGTATTTT. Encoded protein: CASSRGTSGSPRGDTQYF.

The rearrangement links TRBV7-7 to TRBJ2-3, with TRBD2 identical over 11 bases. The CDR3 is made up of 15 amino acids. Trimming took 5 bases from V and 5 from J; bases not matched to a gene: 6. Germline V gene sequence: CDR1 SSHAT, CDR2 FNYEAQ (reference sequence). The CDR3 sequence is CASSATSGGRDTQYF. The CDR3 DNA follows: TGTGCCAGCAGCGCCACTAGCGGGGGTAGAGATACGCAGTATTTT.

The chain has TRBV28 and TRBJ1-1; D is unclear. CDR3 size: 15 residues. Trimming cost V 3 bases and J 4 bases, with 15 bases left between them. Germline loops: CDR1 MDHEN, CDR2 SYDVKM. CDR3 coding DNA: TGTGCCAGCAGTTTTTCACCCCTGGTGGGCACTGAAGCTTTCTTT. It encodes CASSFSPLVGTEAFF.

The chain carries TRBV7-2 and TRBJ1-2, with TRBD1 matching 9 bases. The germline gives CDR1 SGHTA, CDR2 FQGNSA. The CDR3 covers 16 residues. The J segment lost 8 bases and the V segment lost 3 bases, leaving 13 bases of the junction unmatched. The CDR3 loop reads CASSFITTGTGKGYTF. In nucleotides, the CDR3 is TGTGCCAGCAGCTTCATAACGACAGGGACAGGGAAAGGCTACACCTTC. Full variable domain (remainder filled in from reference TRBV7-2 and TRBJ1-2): GAGVSQSPSNKVTEKGKDVELRCDPISGHTALYWYRQSLGQGLEFLIYFQGNSAPDKSGLPSDRFSAERTGGSVSTLTIQRTQQEDSAVYLCASSFITTGTGKGYTFGSGTRLTVV.